This entry features one TCR beta chain sequence. Its antigen remains unidentified. This sample stems from a study of T cell repertoires in cytomegalovirus infection. Background on the study: In the study, CMV epitopes included recently identified HLA-C-restricted and well-studied HLA-B-restricted ones. Through public TCR beta signatures, both CMV infection and matching HLA type were indicated. Study conclusions and caveats: HLA-C-restricted CMV-specific TCR beta clonotypes prevailed in the ex vivo response.

This CDR3 comprises 15 residues. Germline CDR1 is LNHDA and CDR2 is SQIVND (reference sequence). The V end lost 7 bases, the J end lost 0 bases, and 14 bases lay between the germline ends. TCRdb redid the calling of the reads with MiXCR, one entry per CDR3 protein. This repertoire shows approximately 730,000 distinct CDR3 sequences, about 30% found once; its top ten account for about 18%. This clonotype was obtained from a human donor in good health (CMV status not recorded). Some clones in this sample may be carry-over from other donors' samples. The J gene is TRBJ2-3, the V gene TRBV19; D assignment may be TRBD1 or TRBD2 (6 bases each). The sample consisted of cultured PBMCs, taken from culture after CMV antigen stimulation. The CDR3 nucleotides read TGTGCCAGTAAAAACAGGGCGGGAAGCACAGATACGCAGTATTTT. It yields the protein CASKNRAGSTDTQYF.